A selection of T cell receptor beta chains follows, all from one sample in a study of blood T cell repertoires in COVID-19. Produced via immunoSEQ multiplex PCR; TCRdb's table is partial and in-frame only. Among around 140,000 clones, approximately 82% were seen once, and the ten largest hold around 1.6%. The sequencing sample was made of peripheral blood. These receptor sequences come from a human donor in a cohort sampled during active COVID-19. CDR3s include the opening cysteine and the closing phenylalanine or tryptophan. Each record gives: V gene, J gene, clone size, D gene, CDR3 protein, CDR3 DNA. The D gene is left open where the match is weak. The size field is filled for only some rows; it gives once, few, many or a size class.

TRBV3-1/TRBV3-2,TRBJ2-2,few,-,CASSHGGLAGELFF,TGTGCCAGCAGCCATGGGGGGTTAGCCGGGGAGCTGTTTTTT
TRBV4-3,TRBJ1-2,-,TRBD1,CASSPDTGDYGYTF,TGCGCCAGCAGCCCAGACACAGGGGACTATGGCTACACCTTC
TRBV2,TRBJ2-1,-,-,CASRGGLGGDEQFF,TGTGCCAGTAGGGGGGGGCTCGGAGGGGATGAGCAGTTCTTC
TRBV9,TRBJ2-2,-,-,CASSGHRVGTGELFF,TGTGCCAGCAGCGGCCACAGGGTAGGGACCGGGGAGCTGTTTTTT
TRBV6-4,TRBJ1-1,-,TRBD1,CATALSTGGWGTEAFF,TGTGCCACCGCTCTCTCGACAGGGGGCTGGGGCACTGAAGCTTTCTTT
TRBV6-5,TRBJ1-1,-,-,CASSTYAGIRAFF,TGTGCCAGCAGTACGTACGCGGGAATCCGAGCTTTCTTT
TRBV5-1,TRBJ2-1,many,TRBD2,CASSLAVSGYNEQFF,TGCGCCAGCAGCTTGGCGGTTAGCGGGTACAATGAGCAGTTCTTC
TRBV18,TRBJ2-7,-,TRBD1,CASSLGDRGTYEQYF,TGTGCCAGCTCCCTGGGGGACAGGGGTACCTACGAGCAGTACTTC
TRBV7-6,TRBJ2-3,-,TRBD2,CASSLAGGVSTDTQYF,TGTGCCAGCAGCTTAGCGGGGGGGGTTAGCACAGATACGCAGTATTTT
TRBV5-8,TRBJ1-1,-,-,CASTPTRRRTEAFF,TGTGCCAGCACCCCCACCAGACGGAGAACTGAAGCTTTCTTT
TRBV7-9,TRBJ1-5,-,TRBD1,CASSPRDSQEYNQPQHF,TGTGCCAGCAGCCCCCGGGACAGCCAAGAGTATAATCAGCCCCAGCATTTT
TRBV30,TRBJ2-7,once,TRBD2,CAWSLEVGGPYEQYF,TGTGCCTGGAGTCTTGAGGTGGGAGGGCCCTACGAGCAGTACTTC
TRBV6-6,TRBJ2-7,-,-,CASSRTVYEQYF,TGTGCCAGCAGCCGAACAGTCTACGAGCAGTACTTC
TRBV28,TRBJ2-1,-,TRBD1,CASPYPLGTGYNEQFF,TGTGCCAGTCCATACCCCTTGGGGACAGGGTACAATGAGCAGTTCTTC